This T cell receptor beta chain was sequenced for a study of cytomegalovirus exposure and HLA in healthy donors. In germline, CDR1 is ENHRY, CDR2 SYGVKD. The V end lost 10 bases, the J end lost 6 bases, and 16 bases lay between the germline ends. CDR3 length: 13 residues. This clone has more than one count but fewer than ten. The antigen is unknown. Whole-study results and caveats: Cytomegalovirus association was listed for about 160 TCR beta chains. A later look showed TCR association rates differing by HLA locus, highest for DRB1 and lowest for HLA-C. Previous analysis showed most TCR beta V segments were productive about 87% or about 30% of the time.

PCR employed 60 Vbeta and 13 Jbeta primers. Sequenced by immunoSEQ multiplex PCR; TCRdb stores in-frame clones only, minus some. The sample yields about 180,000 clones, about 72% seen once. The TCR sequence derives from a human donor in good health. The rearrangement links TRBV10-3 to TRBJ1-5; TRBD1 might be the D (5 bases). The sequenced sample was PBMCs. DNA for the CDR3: TGTGCCAGCTATGCAGGGCAGAGTCAGCCCCAGCATTTT. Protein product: CASYAGQSQPQHF.